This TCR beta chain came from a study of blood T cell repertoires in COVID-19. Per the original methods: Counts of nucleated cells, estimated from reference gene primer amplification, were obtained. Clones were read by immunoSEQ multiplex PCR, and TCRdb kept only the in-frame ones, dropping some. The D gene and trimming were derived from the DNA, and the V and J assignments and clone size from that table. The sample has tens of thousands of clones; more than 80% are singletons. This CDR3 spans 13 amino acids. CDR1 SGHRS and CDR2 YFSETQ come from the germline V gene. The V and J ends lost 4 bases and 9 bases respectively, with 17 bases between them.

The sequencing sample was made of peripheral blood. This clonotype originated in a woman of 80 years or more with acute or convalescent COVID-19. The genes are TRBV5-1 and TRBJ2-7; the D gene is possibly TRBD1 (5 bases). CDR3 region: CASSLPDTRPQYF. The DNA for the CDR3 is TGCGCCAGCAGCCTACCGGACACTCGCCCGCAGTACTTC. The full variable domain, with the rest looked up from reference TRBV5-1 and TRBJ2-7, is KAGVTQTPRYLIKTRGQQVTLSCSPISGHRSVSWYQQTPGQGLQFLFEYFSETQRNKGNFPGRFSGRQFSNSRSEMNVSTLELGDSALYLCASSLPDTRPQYFGPGTRLTVT.